This T cell receptor (beta chain) emerged from a study of shared clonotypes between healthy human individuals. Naive CD8 cells lacked CD45RO, underwent positive selection for CCR7 and left out terminally differentiated effector memory CD45RA+ cells. The ends were cut back, 7 bases at V and 2 bases at J, with 18 bases in the middle. The germline gives CDR1 MNHNS, CDR2 SASEGT. The CDR3 is made up of 15 amino acids. Generated by immunoSEQ multiplex PCR, the TCRdb table keeps only in-frame clones and is missing some. The profile covers about 870,000 clones, with nearly 95% appearing a single time and approximately 25% taken by the ten largest.

The chain is built from TRBV6-1 and TRBJ2-7; no definite D call. The receptor comes from a man aged 30-40 years in good health. Material for sequencing was naive CD8+ T cells sorted from blood. The CDR3 loop is CASTPHRKATYEQYF. The DNA of the CDR3 is TGTGCCAGCACCCCACACAGAAAAGCTACCTACGAGCAGTACTTC.